This is a list of T cell receptor beta chains from one sample in a study of cytomegalovirus exposure and HLA in healthy donors. TCRdb keeps only in-frame clones here, not all; method: immunoSEQ multiplex PCR. The sample lists 140,000 to 150,000 clones, around 79% occurring once. Specimen: PBMCs. These receptors originate from a man aged 40-50 years in good health and CMV-seropositive. Both conserved end residues are part of each CDR3. The order of the fields is V gene, J gene, clone size, D gene, CDR3 protein, CDR3 DNA. D genes are given only for firm matches. Only some rows state a clone size, as once, few, many or a class for expanded clones.

v_call: TRBV5-6; j_call: TRBJ1-3; clone_size: -; d_call: TRBD1; cdr3_aa: CASSLQGAVTGNTIYF; cdr3_nt: TGTGCCAGCAGCTTACAGGGGGCGGTCACTGGAAACACCATATATTTT
v_call: TRBV2; j_call: TRBJ2-7; clone_size: -; d_call: -; cdr3_aa: CASSERRQGLNEQYF; cdr3_nt: TGTGCCAGCAGTGAGAGGAGGCAGGGGCTCAACGAGCAGTACTTC
v_call: TRBV18; j_call: TRBJ1-1; clone_size: -; d_call: -; cdr3_aa: CASSATANTEAFF; cdr3_nt: TGTGCCAGCTCCGCGACAGCGAACACTGAAGCTTTCTTT
v_call: TRBV11-2; j_call: TRBJ1-2; clone_size: -; d_call: -; cdr3_aa: CASSLSIFGYTF; cdr3_nt: TGTGCCAGCAGCCTATCCATTTTCGGCTACACCTTC
v_call: TRBV7-9; j_call: TRBJ2-2; clone_size: -; d_call: TRBD2; cdr3_aa: CASSLGGTGELFF; cdr3_nt: TGTGCCAGCAGCTTGGGAGGGACCGGGGAGCTGTTTTTT
v_call: TRBV11-1; j_call: TRBJ2-7; clone_size: -; d_call: -; cdr3_aa: CASSLMGQENHEQYF; cdr3_nt: TGTGCCAGCAGCTTGATGGGGCAGGAGAACCACGAGCAGTACTTC
v_call: TRBV2; j_call: TRBJ2-1; clone_size: -; d_call: -; cdr3_aa: CASSEMGFGGDEQFF; cdr3_nt: TGTGCCAGCAGTGAAATGGGATTCGGAGGCGATGAGCAGTTCTTC
v_call: TRBV6-5; j_call: TRBJ2-7; clone_size: -; d_call: -; cdr3_aa: CASSPPGLISYEQYF; cdr3_nt: TGTGCCAGCAGCCCCCCCGGGTTAATCTCCTACGAGCAGTACTTC
v_call: TRBV13; j_call: TRBJ2-3; clone_size: -; d_call: TRBD2; cdr3_aa: CASSERLAGADTQYF; cdr3_nt: TGTGCCAGCAGCGAGAGGCTAGCGGGTGCAGATACGCAGTATTTT
v_call: TRBV28; j_call: TRBJ2-1; clone_size: few; d_call: -; cdr3_aa: CASAGNEQFF; cdr3_nt: TGTGCCAGCGCAGGGAATGAGCAGTTCTTC
v_call: TRBV5-4; j_call: TRBJ1-5; clone_size: -; d_call: -; cdr3_aa: CASSFHGRGQPQHF; cdr3_nt: TGTGCCAGCAGCTTCCACGGGAGGGGCCAGCCCCAGCATTTT
v_call: TRBV5-3; j_call: TRBJ2-1; clone_size: once; d_call: TRBD2; cdr3_aa: CARSRLAGNEQFF; cdr3_nt: TGTGCCAGAAGCCGACTAGCGGGAAATGAGCAGTTCTTC
v_call: TRBV5-4; j_call: TRBJ2-1; clone_size: few; d_call: TRBD2; cdr3_aa: CASSSAGAAYNEQFF; cdr3_nt: TGTGCCAGCAGCTCGGCGGGAGCGGCCTACAATGAGCAGTTCTTC
v_call: TRBV11-3; j_call: TRBJ2-7; clone_size: few; d_call: TRBD2; cdr3_aa: CASSPTGGRADEQYF; cdr3_nt: TGTGCCAGCAGCCCCACGGGGGGGAGGGCCGACGAGCAGTACTTC
v_call: TRBV5-4; j_call: TRBJ1-3; clone_size: -; d_call: -; cdr3_aa: CASSLDGAGNTIYF; cdr3_nt: TGTGCCAGCAGCTTGGACGGAGCTGGAAACACCATATATTTT
v_call: TRBV5-1; j_call: TRBJ2-1; clone_size: -; d_call: TRBD2; cdr3_aa: CASSLGLAGGRRYNEQFF; cdr3_nt: TGCGCCAGCAGCTTGGGACTAGCGGGAGGAAGAAGATACAATGAGCAGTTCTTC
v_call: TRBV2; j_call: TRBJ1-1; clone_size: -; d_call: -; cdr3_aa: CAGFRGGLTEAFF; cdr3_nt: TGTGCCGGCTTTCGGGGGGGCCTCACTGAAGCTTTCTTT
v_call: TRBV25-1; j_call: TRBJ2-7; clone_size: -; d_call: TRBD1; cdr3_aa: CASTDRDGWYEQYF; cdr3_nt: TGTGCCAGCACGGACAGGGACGGATGGTACGAGCAGTACTTC
v_call: TRBV28; j_call: TRBJ1-2; clone_size: -; d_call: TRBD1; cdr3_aa: CASSLPTGVHGYTF; cdr3_nt: TGTGCCAGCAGTTTACCGACAGGGGTGCATGGCTACACCTTC
v_call: TRBV4-3; j_call: TRBJ2-5; clone_size: -; d_call: -; cdr3_aa: CASSQGTQETQYF; cdr3_nt: TGCGCCAGCAGCCAAGGAACACAAGAGACCCAGTACTTC
v_call: TRBV30; j_call: TRBJ2-7; clone_size: few; d_call: TRBD1; cdr3_aa: CAWNHGTASYEQYF; cdr3_nt: TGTGCCTGGAACCACGGGACAGCATCCTACGAGCAGTACTTC
v_call: TRBV7-9; j_call: TRBJ1-5; clone_size: -; d_call: -; cdr3_aa: CASSFTTDQPQHF; cdr3_nt: TGTGCCAGCAGCTTCACTACGGATCAGCCCCAGCATTTT
v_call: TRBV6-5; j_call: TRBJ2-7; clone_size: -; d_call: -; cdr3_aa: CASSRTRGGMGKF; cdr3_nt: TGTGCCAGCAGTCGTACCCGGGGCGGGATGGGGAAATTC
v_call: TRBV7-2; j_call: TRBJ2-2; clone_size: -; d_call: -; cdr3_aa: CASRDSANTGELFF; cdr3_nt: TGTGCCAGCAGGGACAGCGCGAACACCGGGGAGCTGTTTTTT
v_call: TRBV5-4; j_call: TRBJ2-7; clone_size: -; d_call: TRBD2; cdr3_aa: CASSRPTSGFAYEQYF; cdr3_nt: TGTGCCAGCAGCCGTCCTACTAGCGGATTTGCCTACGAGCAGTACTTC
v_call: TRBV6-5; j_call: TRBJ2-6; clone_size: -; d_call: TRBD1; cdr3_aa: CASSARGSGANVLTF; cdr3_nt: TGTGCCAGCAGTGCCAGGGGGTCTGGGGCCAACGTCCTGACTTTC
v_call: TRBV6-5; j_call: TRBJ2-7; clone_size: -; d_call: TRBD1; cdr3_aa: CASRKGTADTYEQYF; cdr3_nt: TGTGCCAGCAGGAAAGGGACAGCGGACACCTACGAGCAGTACTTC
v_call: TRBV27; j_call: TRBJ2-7; clone_size: -; d_call: -; cdr3_aa: CASSPSGQFYEQYF; cdr3_nt: TGTGCCAGCAGTCCCAGCGGACAGTTCTACGAGCAGTACTTC
v_call: TRBV6-5; j_call: TRBJ2-3; clone_size: -; d_call: -; cdr3_aa: CASSYSLYTDTQYF; cdr3_nt: TGTGCCAGCAGTTACTCACTATACACAGATACGCAGTATTTT
v_call: TRBV6-5; j_call: TRBJ2-1; clone_size: -; d_call: TRBD1; cdr3_aa: CASSYLTGYNEQFF; cdr3_nt: TGTGCCAGCAGTTACTTGACAGGGTACAATGAGCAGTTCTTC
v_call: TRBV6-5; j_call: TRBJ2-7; clone_size: -; d_call: TRBD1; cdr3_aa: CASSSTSRQGSYEQYF; cdr3_nt: TGTGCCAGCAGTTCCACTTCTCGACAGGGCTCCTACGAGCAGTACTTC
v_call: TRBV6-6; j_call: TRBJ2-5; clone_size: -; d_call: -; cdr3_aa: CASSYVQVQETQYF; cdr3_nt: TGTGCCAGCAGTTACGTCCAGGTCCAAGAGACCCAGTACTTC
v_call: TRBV7-8; j_call: TRBJ1-2; clone_size: -; d_call: TRBD1; cdr3_aa: CASSLGGTAAGYTF; cdr3_nt: TGTGCCAGCAGCTTAGGGGGGACAGCTGCGGGCTACACCTTC
v_call: TRBV13; j_call: TRBJ2-3; clone_size: -; d_call: TRBD2; cdr3_aa: CASSLAGLATDTQYF; cdr3_nt: TGTGCCAGCAGCTTAGCTGGACTAGCGACAGATACGCAGTATTTT
v_call: TRBV5-1; j_call: TRBJ2-3; clone_size: -; d_call: TRBD2; cdr3_aa: CASSLWLAGGPTDTQYF; cdr3_nt: TGCGCCAGCAGCTTGTGGCTAGCGGGAGGGCCGACAGATACGCAGTATTTT
v_call: TRBV28; j_call: TRBJ2-7; clone_size: -; d_call: TRBD2; cdr3_aa: CASSPPRGSGMSYEQYF; cdr3_nt: TGTGCCAGCAGCCCCCCTCGAGGTAGCGGGATGTCCTACGAGCAGTACTTC
v_call: TRBV7-9; j_call: TRBJ2-1; clone_size: -; d_call: TRBD1; cdr3_aa: CASSFTGTGSNEQFF; cdr3_nt: TGTGCCAGCAGCTTCACCGGGACAGGGTCGAATGAGCAGTTCTTC
v_call: TRBV7-8; j_call: TRBJ1-2; clone_size: -; d_call: -; cdr3_aa: CASSSSLNSYGYTF; cdr3_nt: TGTGCCAGCAGCTCTTCGTTGAACTCATATGGCTACACCTTC
v_call: TRBV15; j_call: TRBJ2-3; clone_size: -; d_call: -; cdr3_aa: CATSTSLRDTQYF; cdr3_nt: TGTGCCACCAGCACCTCATTGAGGGATACGCAGTATTTT
v_call: TRBV19; j_call: TRBJ2-1; clone_size: few; d_call: -; cdr3_aa: CASNPRGYNEQFF; cdr3_nt: TGTGCCAGTAACCCTCGGGGCTACAATGAGCAGTTCTTC
v_call: TRBV7-9; j_call: TRBJ2-7; clone_size: once; d_call: -; cdr3_aa: CASSLVGRSPYEQYF; cdr3_nt: TGTGCCAGCAGCTTAGTGGGGCGGTCCCCCTACGAGCAGTACTTC
v_call: TRBV30; j_call: TRBJ1-6; clone_size: -; d_call: -; cdr3_aa: CAWSLTAWNSPLHF; cdr3_nt: TGTGCCTGGAGTTTAACAGCTTGGAATTCACCCCTCCACTTT
v_call: TRBV6-5; j_call: TRBJ1-4; clone_size: -; d_call: TRBD1; cdr3_aa: CASSSGTDFEKLFF; cdr3_nt: TGTGCCAGCAGCTCCGGGACAGATTTTGAAAAACTGTTTTTT
v_call: TRBV7-2; j_call: TRBJ2-5; clone_size: -; d_call: TRBD1; cdr3_aa: CASTHLLGQVSETQYF; cdr3_nt: TGTGCCAGCACGCACCTCTTAGGACAGGTCTCAGAGACCCAGTACTTC
v_call: TRBV28; j_call: TRBJ1-5; clone_size: -; d_call: -; cdr3_aa: CASSLGPGGASNQPQHF; cdr3_nt: TGTGCCAGCAGTTTAGGTCCGGGGGGGGCGAGCAATCAGCCCCAGCATTTT
v_call: TRBV5-8; j_call: TRBJ2-2; clone_size: once; d_call: TRBD1; cdr3_aa: CASSVDRGRTGELFF; cdr3_nt: TGTGCCAGCAGCGTGGACAGGGGGCGTACCGGGGAGCTGTTTTTT
v_call: TRBV28; j_call: TRBJ2-1; clone_size: -; d_call: -; cdr3_aa: CASSLSREQFF; cdr3_nt: TGTGCCAGCAGTTTATCCCGTGAGCAGTTCTTC
v_call: TRBV5-1; j_call: TRBJ2-1; clone_size: -; d_call: TRBD2; cdr3_aa: CASSLGTSGYYNEQFF; cdr3_nt: TGCGCCAGCAGCCTGGGGACTAGCGGGTACTACAATGAGCAGTTCTTC
v_call: TRBV7-2; j_call: TRBJ2-5; clone_size: -; d_call: TRBD2; cdr3_aa: CASSFSPRGGQKTQYF; cdr3_nt: TGTGCCAGCAGCTTTTCTCCGCGGGGGGGCCAAAAGACCCAGTACTTC
v_call: TRBV11-2; j_call: TRBJ2-1; clone_size: few; d_call: -; cdr3_aa: CASSQGLNSEQFF; cdr3_nt: TGTGCCAGCAGCCAGGGCCTTAATAGTGAGCAGTTCTTC
v_call: TRBV5-4; j_call: TRBJ2-4; clone_size: -; d_call: TRBD2; cdr3_aa: CASSLGGRTDIQYF; cdr3_nt: TGTGCCAGCAGCTTAGGCGGGAGGACTGACATTCAGTACTTC
v_call: TRBV19; j_call: TRBJ1-1; clone_size: -; d_call: -; cdr3_aa: CASSLLLGTEAFF; cdr3_nt: TGTGCCAGTAGTCTCCTACTCGGCACTGAAGCTTTCTTT
v_call: TRBV29-1; j_call: TRBJ1-5; clone_size: once; d_call: -; cdr3_aa: CSVVVNSNQPQHF; cdr3_nt: TGCAGCGTTGTTGTCAATAGCAATCAGCCCCAGCATTTT
v_call: TRBV7-2; j_call: TRBJ1-1; clone_size: -; d_call: -; cdr3_aa: CASSFSGGMNTEAFF; cdr3_nt: TGTGCCAGCAGCTTTTCAGGAGGCATGAACACTGAAGCTTTCTTT